The present T cell receptor (beta chain) was sequenced within a study of blood T cells in healthy people across ages. A second PCR, run for about 7 to 11 cycles, used a sample-barcoded 5' primer plus a J-beta primer mix. TCRdb re-analysed the 5' RACE reads in MiXCR, keeping a single row per CDR3 protein. This table holds 630,000 or so distinct CDR3 sequences, about 30% found once. Drawing of peripheral blood yielded ten milliliters from each donor. Study-wide results and limits: When set beside aged donors, long-lived donors presented more naive CD4+ cells and higher diversity.

This CDR3 has 13 amino acids. J gave up 5 bases and V 6 bases, and 6 bases lay outside the gene matches. This clonotype has just a few counts. Its antigen is not known. This receptor was identified in a woman over 75 in good health. The sequencing input was blood. The gene calls are TRBV12-3 or TRBV12-4 and TRBJ1-2; TRBD1 aligns across 7 bases. The CDR3 region is CASRPQGWYGYTF. In DNA, the CDR3 is TGTGCCAGCAGGCCACAGGGGTGGTATGGCTACACCTTC.